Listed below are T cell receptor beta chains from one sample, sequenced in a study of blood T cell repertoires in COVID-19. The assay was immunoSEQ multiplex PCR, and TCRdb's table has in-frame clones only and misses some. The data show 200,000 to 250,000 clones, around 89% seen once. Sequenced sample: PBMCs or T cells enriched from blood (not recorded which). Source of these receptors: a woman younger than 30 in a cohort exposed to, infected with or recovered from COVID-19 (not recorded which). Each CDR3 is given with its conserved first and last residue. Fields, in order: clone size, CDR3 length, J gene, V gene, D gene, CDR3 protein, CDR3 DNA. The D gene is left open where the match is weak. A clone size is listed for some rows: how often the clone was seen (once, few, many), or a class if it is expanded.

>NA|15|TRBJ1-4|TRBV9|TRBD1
CASSEGDSPNEKLFF
TGTGCCAGCAGCGAGGGGGACAGCCCTAATGAAAAACTGTTTTTT
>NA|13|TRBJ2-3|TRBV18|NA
CASSSLGVDTQYF
TGTGCCAGCTCATCGCTGGGAGTGGATACGCAGTATTTT
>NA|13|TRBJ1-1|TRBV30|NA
CAWSFNWNTEAFF
TGTGCCTGGAGTTTTAACTGGAACACTGAAGCTTTCTTT
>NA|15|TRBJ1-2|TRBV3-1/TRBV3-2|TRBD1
CASSPGQGVNYGYTF
TGTGCCAGCAGCCCGGGACAGGGGGTTAACTATGGCTACACCTTC
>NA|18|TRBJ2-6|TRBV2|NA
CASRGTDSLYSGANVLTF
TGTGCCAGCAGGGGGACGGACAGCCTCTACTCTGGGGCCAACGTCCTGACTTTC
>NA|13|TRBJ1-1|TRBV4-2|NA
CASSQERSTEAFF
TGTGCCAGCAGCCAAGAGCGGTCCACTGAAGCTTTCTTT
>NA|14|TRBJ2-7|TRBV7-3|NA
CASSLSGQGGEQYF
TGTGCCAGCAGCTTAAGTGGTCAGGGCGGCGAGCAGTACTTC
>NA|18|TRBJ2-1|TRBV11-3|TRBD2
CASSLENGLAGGRNEQFF
TGTGCCAGCAGCTTAGAAAATGGACTAGCGGGGGGGCGCAATGAGCAGTTCTTC
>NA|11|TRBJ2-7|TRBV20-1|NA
CSARVQYEQYF
TGCAGTGCTAGAGTCCAATACGAGCAGTACTTC
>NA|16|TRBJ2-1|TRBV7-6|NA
CASSLNPPGSLGEQFF
TGTGCCAGCAGCTTAAACCCACCGGGGAGTCTCGGGGAGCAGTTCTTC
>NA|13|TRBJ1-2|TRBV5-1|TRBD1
CASSPDRGYGYTF
TGCGCCAGCAGCCCGGACAGGGGATATGGCTACACCTTC
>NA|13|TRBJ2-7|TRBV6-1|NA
CASTEPGAGRQYF
TGTGCCAGCACTGAACCGGGAGCCGGGCGCCAGTACTTC
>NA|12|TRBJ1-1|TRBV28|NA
CASTLDTLGAFF
TGTGCCAGCACCCTTGACACGCTGGGAGCTTTCTTT
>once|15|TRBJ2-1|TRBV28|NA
CASSKLGQGGDEQFF
TGTGCCAGCAGTAAGTTAGGACAGGGAGGGGATGAGCAGTTCTTC
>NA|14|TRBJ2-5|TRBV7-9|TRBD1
CASSPGQVPETQYF
TGTGCCAGCAGCCCCGGACAGGTTCCAGAGACCCAGTACTTC
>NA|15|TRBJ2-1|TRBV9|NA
CASSVEGAQEGEQFF
TGTGCCAGCAGCGTAGAGGGGGCGCAGGAGGGTGAGCAGTTCTTC
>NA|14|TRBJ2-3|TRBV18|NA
CASSPSVHTDTQYF
TGTGCCAGCTCGCCTTCGGTCCACACAGATACGCAGTATTTT
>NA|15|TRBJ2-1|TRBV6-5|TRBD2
CASSLEAGVINEQFF
TGTGCCAGCAGTCTCGAGGCGGGAGTTATCAATGAGCAGTTCTTC
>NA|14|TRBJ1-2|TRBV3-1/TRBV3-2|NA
CASSQDRGPGGYTF
TGTGCCAGCAGCCAAGACAGGGGCCCCGGGGGCTACACCTTC
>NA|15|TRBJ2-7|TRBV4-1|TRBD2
CASSPGTSGFYEQYF
TGCGCCAGCAGCCCAGGGACTAGCGGGTTCTACGAGCAGTACTTC
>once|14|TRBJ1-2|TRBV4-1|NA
CASSQDTRNYGYTF
TGCGCCAGCAGCCAAGACACGAGAAACTATGGCTACACCTTC
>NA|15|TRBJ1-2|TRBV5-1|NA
CASSLRGAENYGYTF
TGCGCCAGCAGCTTGCGGGGGGCGGAGAACTATGGCTACACCTTC
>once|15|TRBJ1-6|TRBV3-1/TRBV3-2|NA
CASSHLSSYNSPLHF
TGTGCCAGCAGCCACCTTTCCTCCTATAATTCACCCCTCCACTTT
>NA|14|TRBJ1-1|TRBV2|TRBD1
CASRTTGGNTEAFF
TGTGCCAGCAGGACGACAGGGGGCAACACTGAAGCTTTCTTT
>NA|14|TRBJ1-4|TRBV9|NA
CASSSPREGEKLFF
TGTGCCAGCAGTTCCCCGAGGGAAGGCGAAAAACTGTTTTTT
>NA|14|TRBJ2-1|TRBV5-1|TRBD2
CASRSGLAGAEQFF
TGCGCCAGCAGGAGTGGACTAGCGGGAGCTGAGCAGTTCTTC
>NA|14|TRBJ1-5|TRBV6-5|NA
CASSYSGGSQPQHF
TGTGCCAGCAGTTACTCCGGGGGTAGTCAGCCCCAGCATTTT
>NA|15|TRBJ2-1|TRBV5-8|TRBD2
CASSLAGASGRGKFF
TGTGCCAGCAGCTTGGCCGGAGCTAGCGGGAGGGGCAAGTTCTTC
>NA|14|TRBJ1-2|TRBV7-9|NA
CASSLGEGNYGYTF
TGTGCCAGCAGCTTGGGGGAGGGGAACTATGGCTACACCTTC
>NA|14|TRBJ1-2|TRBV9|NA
CASSVVEQSYGYTF
TGTGCCAGCAGCGTAGTAGAACAGAGCTATGGCTACACCTTC
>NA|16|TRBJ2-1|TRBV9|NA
CASTPFSGASYNEQFF
TGTGCCAGCACCCCTTTTTCGGGAGCGTCCTACAATGAGCAGTTCTTC
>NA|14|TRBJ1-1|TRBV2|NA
CASSGASVDTEAFF
TGTGCCAGCAGTGGGGCCTCGGTCGACACTGAAGCTTTCTTT
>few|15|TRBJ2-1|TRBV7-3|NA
CASSPLGVRGNEQFF
TGTGCCAGCAGCCCCCTTGGGGTCAGGGGAAATGAGCAGTTCTTC
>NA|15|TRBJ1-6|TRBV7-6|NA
CASSLERVPNSPLHF
TGTGCCAGCAGCTTAGAGAGGGTGCCAAATTCACCCCTCCACTTT
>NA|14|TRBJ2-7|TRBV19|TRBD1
CASSSGQAPYEQYF
TGTGCCAGTAGTTCAGGACAGGCTCCCTACGAGCAGTACTTC
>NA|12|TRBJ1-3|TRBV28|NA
CASRSGRNTIYF
TGTGCCAGCAGATCAGGGAGAAACACCATATATTTT
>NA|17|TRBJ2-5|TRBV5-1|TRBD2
CASSLGLAGAFQETQYF
TGCGCCAGCAGCTTGGGACTAGCGGGGGCGTTCCAAGAGACCCAGTACTTC
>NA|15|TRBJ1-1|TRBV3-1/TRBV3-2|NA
CASSQEWAGRTEAFF
TGTGCCAGCAGCCAAGAGTGGGCGGGCCGGACTGAAGCTTTCTTT
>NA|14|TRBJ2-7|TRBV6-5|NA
CASNPRGASYEQYF
TGTGCCAGCAACCCTCGGGGGGCCTCCTACGAGCAGTACTTC
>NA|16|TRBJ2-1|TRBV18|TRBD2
CASSALGAGSYNEQFF
TGTGCCAGCTCAGCTCTAGGAGCGGGGTCCTACAATGAGCAGTTCTTC
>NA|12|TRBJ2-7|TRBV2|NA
CASRDDGDEQYF
TGTGCCAGCAGGGACGACGGGGACGAGCAGTACTTC
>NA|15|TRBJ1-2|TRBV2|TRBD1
CASRDRDRGLYGYTF
TGTGCCAGCAGGGACCGGGACAGGGGGCTCTATGGCTACACCTTC
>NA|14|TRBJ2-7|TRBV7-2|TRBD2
CASSSPRGGGEQYF
TGTGCCAGCAGCTCCCCCCGCGGGGGGGGCGAGCAGTACTTC
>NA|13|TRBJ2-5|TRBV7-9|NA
CASSFYSGETQYF
TGTGCCAGCAGCTTTTACAGCGGGGAGACCCAGTACTTC
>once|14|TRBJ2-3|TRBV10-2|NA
CASREPRYTDTQYF
TGCGCCAGCAGGGAACCGCGGTACACAGATACGCAGTATTTT
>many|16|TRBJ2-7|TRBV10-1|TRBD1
CASSYDSGTGLHEQYF
TGCGCCAGCAGTTACGACTCCGGGACAGGTTTACACGAGCAGTACTTC